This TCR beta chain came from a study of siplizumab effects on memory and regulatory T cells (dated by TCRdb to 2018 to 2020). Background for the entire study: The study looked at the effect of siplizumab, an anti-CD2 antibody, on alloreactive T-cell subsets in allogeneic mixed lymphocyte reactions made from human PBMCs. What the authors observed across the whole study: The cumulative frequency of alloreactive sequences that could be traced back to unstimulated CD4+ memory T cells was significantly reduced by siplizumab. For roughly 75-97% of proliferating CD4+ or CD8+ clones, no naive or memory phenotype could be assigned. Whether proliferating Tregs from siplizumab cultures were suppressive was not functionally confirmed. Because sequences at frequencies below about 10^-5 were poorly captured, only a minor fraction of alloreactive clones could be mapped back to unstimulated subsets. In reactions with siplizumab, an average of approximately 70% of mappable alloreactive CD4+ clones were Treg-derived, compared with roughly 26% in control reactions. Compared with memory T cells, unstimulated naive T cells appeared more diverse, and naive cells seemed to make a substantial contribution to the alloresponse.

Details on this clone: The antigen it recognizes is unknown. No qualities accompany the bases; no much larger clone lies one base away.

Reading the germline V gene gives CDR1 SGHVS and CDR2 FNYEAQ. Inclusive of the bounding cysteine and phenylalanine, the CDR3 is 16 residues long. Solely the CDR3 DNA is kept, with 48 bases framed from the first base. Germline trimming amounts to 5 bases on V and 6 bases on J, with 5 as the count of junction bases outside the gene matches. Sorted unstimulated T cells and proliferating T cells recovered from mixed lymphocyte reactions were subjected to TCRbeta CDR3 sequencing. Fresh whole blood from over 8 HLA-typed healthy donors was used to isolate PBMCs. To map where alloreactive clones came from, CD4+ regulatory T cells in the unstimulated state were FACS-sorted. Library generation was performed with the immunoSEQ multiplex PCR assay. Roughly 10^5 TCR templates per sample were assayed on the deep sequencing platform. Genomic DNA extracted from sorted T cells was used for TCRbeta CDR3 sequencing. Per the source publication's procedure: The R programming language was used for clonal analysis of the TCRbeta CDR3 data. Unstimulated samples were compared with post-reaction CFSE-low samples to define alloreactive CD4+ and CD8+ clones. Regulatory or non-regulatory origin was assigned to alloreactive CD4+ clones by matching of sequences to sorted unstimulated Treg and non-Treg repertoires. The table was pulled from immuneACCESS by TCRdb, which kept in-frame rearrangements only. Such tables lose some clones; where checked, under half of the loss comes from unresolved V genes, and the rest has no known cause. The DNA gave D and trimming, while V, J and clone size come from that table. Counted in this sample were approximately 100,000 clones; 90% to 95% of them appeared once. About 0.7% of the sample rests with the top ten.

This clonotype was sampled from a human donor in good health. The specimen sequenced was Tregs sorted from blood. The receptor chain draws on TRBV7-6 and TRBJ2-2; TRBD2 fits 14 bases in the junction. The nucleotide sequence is TGTGCCAGCAGCCGGGGACTAGCGGGAGTATCCGGGGAGCTGTTTTTT. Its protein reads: CASSRGLAGVSGELFF.